Below are 21 T cell receptor beta chains sequenced from a single sample in a study of neurological immune-mediated disorders. MiXCR, applied by TCRdb to the 5' RACE reads, yields one record per CDR3 protein. The data contain tens of thousands of distinct CDR3 sequences, about 9.3% of them seen just once; the ten biggest clones take up roughly 7.1%. Sequencing used PBMCs. These receptors originate from a woman in her thirties with HTLV-1-associated myelopathy (HAM/TSP).

This clonotype was picked up many times. The junction departs from the called germline gene at one end, perhaps through a read error. The J gene is TRBJ2-1, the V gene TRBV7-2; D gene unclear. In germline, CDR1 is SGHTA, CDR2 FQGNSA. The length of the CDR3 is 11 residues. The CDR3 protein is CASTLYNEQFF. Here the CDR3 DNA reads TGTGCCAGCACCTTATACAATGAGCAGTTCTTC.

This clonotype has at least ten counts. The chain recombines TRBV12-3 or TRBV12-4 with TRBJ2-1, with 7 positions matching TRBD1. This CDR3 is 20 amino acids long. V shed 2 bases and J 7 bases; nucleotides not matched to a gene: 23. CDR3 sequence (DNA): TGTGCCAGCAGTTTATATGTCGGGACAGATACTACTAGGTTCGGTAATGAGCAGTTCTTC. Translation: CASSLYVGTDTTRFGNEQFF.

This rearrangement joins TRBV20-1 to TRBJ2-3, with D possibly matching TRBD2 (6 bases). The germline V gene encodes CDR1 DFQATT and CDR2 SNEGSKA (reference sequence). The CDR3 loop spans 10 amino acids. V lost 6 bases and J 6 bases, leaving 7 bases between the germline ends. CDR3 in DNA: TGCAGTGCCGGAGGGGATACGCAGTATTTT. Its translation is CSAGGDTQYF.

This clonotype has at least ten counts. This chain links TRBV20-1 with TRBJ2-6; 9 nucleotides agree with TRBD1. Losses at the gene ends were 5 bases for V and 2 bases for J; bases not matched to a gene: 4. Germline lookup yields CDR1 DFQATT and CDR2 SNEGSKA (reference sequence). CDR3 length: 15 residues. CDR3 in DNA: TGCAGTGCTTCACAGGGGGCGGCTGGGGCCAACGTCCTGACTTTC. This encodes CSASQGAAGANVLTF.

This clonotype was counted many times. The chain has TRBV10-3 and TRBJ1-3, with a possible D match to TRBD1 (5 bases). Per the germline V gene, CDR1 is ENHRY and CDR2 is SYGVKD. The CDR3 runs 15 residues. V lost 3 bases and J 2 bases, leaving 11 bases between the germline ends. CDR3 DNA sequence: TGTGCCATCAGTGAATCGAGACAGACTGGAAACACCATATATTTT. It is translated as CAISESRQTGNTIYF.

This clonotype occurred many times. The J gene is TRBJ1-2, the V gene TRBV6-5; TRBD1 aligns across 9 bases. The CDR3 sequence is 14 residues long. Trimming at V came to 4 bases and at J to 7 bases, leaving 7 bases not matched to a gene. CDR1 and CDR2 (germline): MNHEY, SVGAGI. Here the CDR3 reads CASSSDRGFVGYTF. CDR3 in DNA: TGTGCCAGCAGTTCGGACAGGGGATTCGTTGGCTACACCTTC.

There are many counts of this clonotype. This chain connects TRBV14 to TRBJ2-7, with D perhaps TRBD1 (6 bases). V lost 3 bases and J lost 2, with 14 bases in between. Germline CDR1 reads SGHDN; CDR2 reads FVKESK. The CDR3 length is 15 residues. CDR3 region: CASSQVPGHPYEQYF. The CDR3 region has the DNA TGTGCCAGCAGCCAGGTACCGGGACACCCCTACGAGCAGTACTTC.

Many counts were recorded for this clonotype. The chain joins TRBV3-1 to TRBJ2-7; no firm D call. The V gene lost 5 bases and the J gene lost 6 bases, with 23 bases spanning the gap. The CDR3 totals 16 residues. The germline V gene has CDR1 LGHDT and CDR2 YNNKEL (reference sequence). CDR3 DNA sequence: TGTGCCAGCAGCTTCCAGTACGGAGCTATAGGGCGCGAGCAGTACTTC. Translated: CASSFQYGAIGREQYF.

This clonotype came up many times. This rearrangement joins TRBV7-9 to TRBJ2-7; no clear D gene. Germline V CDR1 and CDR2: SEHNR, FQNEAQ (reference sequence). Trimming took 5 bases from V and 0 from J, leaving 5 bases between them. The CDR3 spans 12 residues. The CDR3 spells CASSASSYEQYF. The CDR3 region has the DNA TGTGCCAGCAGCGCCAGCTCCTACGAGCAGTACTTC.

At least ten counts were recorded for this clonotype. V is TRBV7-2 and J is TRBJ2-2, with 10 positions matching TRBD2. This CDR3 has 16 amino acids. Per germline, CDR1 SGHTA and CDR2 FQGNSA. The trim removed 5 bases at V and 4 bases at J, leaving 7 bases unmatched. Here the CDR3 DNA reads TGTGCCAGCAGCCCAGGACTAGCGGCGGTCACCGGGGAGCTGTTTTTT. It codes for CASSPGLAAVTGELFF.

This clonotype was seen many times. The V call is TRBV7-9, the J call TRBJ2-3; D call uncertain. The CDR3 runs 15 residues. The V end lost 4 bases, the J end lost 4 bases, and 15 bases lay between the germline ends. Germline V CDR1 and CDR2: SEHNR, FQNEAQ (reference sequence). The CDR3, as DNA: TGTGCCAGCAGCTCACCTCAGAAATCGCCAGATACGCAGTATTTT. Its protein product is CASSSPQKSPDTQYF. The variable domain in full, completed from reference TRBV7-9 and TRBJ2-3, reads DTGVSQNPRHKITKRGQNVTFRCDPISEHNRLYWYRQTLGQGPEFLTYFQNEAQLEKSRLLSDRFSAERPKGSFSTLEIQRTEQGDSAMYLCASSSPQKSPDTQYFGPGTRLTVL.

This chain uses TRBV2 with TRBJ1-5; perhaps TRBD1 as D (6 bases). The CDR3 has 15 residues. Trimming cost V 8 bases and J 0 bases, with 14 bases left between them. Germline CDR1 reads SNHLY; CDR2 reads FYNNEI. This CDR3 is CASAGGQYSNQPQHF. CDR3 in DNA: TGTGCCAGCGCGGGGGGGCAATATAGCAATCAGCCCCAGCATTTT.

At least ten counts were recorded for this clonotype. This chain joins TRBV20-1 and TRBJ2-7, with 8 bases fitting TRBD1. The CDR3 runs to 15 residues. Germline trimming cut 0 bases from V and 6 bases from J; bases unmatched to any gene: 10. The germline V gene encodes CDR1 DFQATT and CDR2 SNEGSKA (reference sequence). As DNA, the CDR3 is TGCAGTGCTAGAGATACTAGGACAGGGTTCGGCGAGCAGTACTTC. Translated, it gives CSARDTRTGFGEQYF.

In its sample, this clonotype was seen many times. This chain joins TRBV20-1 and TRBJ2-3; the match to TRBD2 covers 14 bases. V lost 4 bases to trimming and J lost 3 bases; unmatched junction nucleotides: 9. Germline loops: CDR1 DFQATT, CDR2 SNEGSKA (reference sequence). The CDR3 totals 17 residues. Here the CDR3 reads CSATLTSGGAGTDTQYF. The CDR3 coding sequence is TGCAGTGCTACCCTGACTAGCGGGGGGGCCGGGACAGATACGCAGTATTTT.

This clonotype has at least ten counts. The V gene is TRBV20-1, the J gene TRBJ1-2; D uncertain. This CDR3 has 16 amino acids. Germline-derived CDR1 and CDR2 are DFQATT and SNEGSKA (reference sequence). V was trimmed by 3 bases and J by 3 bases, leaving 20 bases between them. CDR3 region: CSASAFGPKAYYGYTF. Here the CDR3 DNA reads TGCAGTGCTAGTGCTTTCGGTCCTAAGGCATACTATGGCTACACCTTC.

At least ten counts were recorded for this clonotype. This chain joins TRBV20-1 and TRBJ2-2, with 10 nucleotides matching TRBD2. This CDR3 contains 15 residues. Germline-derived CDR1 and CDR2 are DFQATT and SNEGSKA (reference sequence). V shed 4 bases, J shed 6 bases, and the junction held 8 bases outside the gene matches. CDR3: CSAKKRGGVAGELFF. The DNA of the CDR3 is TGCAGTGCTAAGAAGCGGGGGGGAGTGGCCGGGGAGCTGTTTTTT.

The table lists this clonotype with many counts. The rearrangement uses TRBV10-3 and TRBJ2-1; 9 positions agree with TRBD1. The ends lost 2 bases at V and 4 bases at J; junction bases unmatched: 6. The CDR3 consists of 16 residues. CDR1 is ENHRY and CDR2 is SYGVKD in the germline V gene. This CDR3 is CAISERETGGYNEQFF. CDR3 DNA sequence: TGTGCCATCAGTGAGCGAGAGACAGGGGGATACAATGAGCAGTTCTTC.

This clonotype was found many times. The chain links TRBV29-1 to TRBJ2-6; D call uncertain. CDR1 and CDR2 from the germline V gene are SQVTM and ANQGSEA. Trimming left V 4 bases short and J 0 bases short, with 7 bases between. The CDR3 is 14 residues long. The CDR3 nucleotides are TGCAGCGTTGGAACCCTCTCTGGGGCCAACGTCCTGACTTTC. Its translation: CSVGTLSGANVLTF.

Notes on this clonotype: A read error may be the cause here, since a much bigger clone is one base away. The chain links TRBV5-5 to TRBJ1-2, with D unclear. Germline lookup yields CDR1 SGHKS and CDR2 YYEKEE (reference sequence). This CDR3 region has 15 residues. V was pared by 4 bases and J by 4 bases, with 17 bases between. The CDR3 nucleotides read TGTGCCAGCAGCGGGGATGTGCGGCGGGCCTATGGCTACACCTTC. Residues: CASSGDVRRAYGYTF.

Many counts were recorded for this clonotype. The chain is built from TRBV20-1 and TRBJ1-5, with TRBD1 matching over 9 bases. This CDR3 has 15 amino acids. Germline V gives CDR1 DFQATT, CDR2 SNEGSKA (reference sequence). Trimming removed 5 bases from V and 0 bases from J; junction bases left unmatched: 5. The CDR3 protein is CSAAQGAYSNQPQHF. For the CDR3, the DNA is TGCAGTGCTGCACAGGGGGCATATAGCAATCAGCCCCAGCATTTT.

This clonotype has ten or more counts. The CDR3 here is CASSYTRGSYGYTF. The DNA for the CDR3 is TGTGCCAGCAGTTATACTCGGGGTTCCTATGGCTACACCTTC. The chain joins TRBV7-6 to TRBJ1-2; no firm D call. The CDR3 runs 14 residues. V lost 6 bases and J 4 bases, leaving 15 bases between the germline ends. In germline, CDR1 is SGHVS, CDR2 FNYEAQ.